The clone carrying this T cell receptor (beta chain) was seen only once. The CDR3 totals 14 residues. Looked up from germline, CDR1 is MNHEY and CDR2 is SVGAGI. The J segment lost 2 bases and the V segment lost 6 bases, leaving 3 bases of the junction unmatched. These data come from a study of PD-L1 blockade in urothelial cancer. Study in general: Starting in the mid-2010s, patients were given atezolizumab (1,200 mg intravenously every 3 weeks).

Time point specified: pretreatment peripheral blood. It was locally advanced or metastatic urothelial carcinoma that patients had. Clones were read by immunoSEQ multiplex PCR, and TCRdb kept only the in-frame ones, dropping some. This sample has about 74,000 clones, with roughly 90% found just once. This chain joins TRBV6-5 and TRBJ1-5, with 8 nucleotides matching TRBD1. The origin of this receptor is a man between 65 and 79 years old with urothelial cancer. The source was PBMCs, collected around atezolizumab (anti-PD-L1) treatment. In DNA form, the CDR3 reads TGTGCCAGCAGATTGACAGGGGGCAATCAGCCCCAGCATTTT. Amino acid sequence: CASRLTGGNQPQHF.